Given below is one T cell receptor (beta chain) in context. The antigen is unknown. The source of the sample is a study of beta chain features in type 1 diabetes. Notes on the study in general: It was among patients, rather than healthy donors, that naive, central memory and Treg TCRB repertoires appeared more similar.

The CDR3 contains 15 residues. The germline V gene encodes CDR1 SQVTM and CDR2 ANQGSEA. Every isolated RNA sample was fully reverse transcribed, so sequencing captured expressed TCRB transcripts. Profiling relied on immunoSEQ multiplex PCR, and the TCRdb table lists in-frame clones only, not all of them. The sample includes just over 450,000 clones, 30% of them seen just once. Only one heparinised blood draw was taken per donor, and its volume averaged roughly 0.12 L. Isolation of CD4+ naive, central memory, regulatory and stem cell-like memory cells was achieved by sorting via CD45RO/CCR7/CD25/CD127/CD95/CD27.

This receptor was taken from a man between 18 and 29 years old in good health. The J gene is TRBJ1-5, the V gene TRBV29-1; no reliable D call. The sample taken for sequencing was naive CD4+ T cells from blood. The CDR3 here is CSGSRHSYSNQPQHF. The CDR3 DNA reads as TGCAGTGGAAGCAGGCACAGTTATAGCAATCAGCCCCAGCATTTT.